The sample holds a few counts of the clone carrying this T cell receptor beta chain. The antigen is not known. With the Oncomine TCR Beta short-read assay, DNA from cultured CD4+ T cells was sequenced. Via MiXCR, TCRdb re-called the PCR reads, giving one row per CDR3 protein. This table holds 15,000 to 20,000 distinct CDR3 sequences, roughly two fifths found once. This sample is drawn from a study of vaccination and CD4 T cells after COVID-19. Germline assignment: CDR1 SNHLY and CDR2 FYNNEI. There are 15 residues in the CDR3. V lost 6 bases, J lost 7 bases, and 10 bases stayed unmatched. Treatment: roughly 10-day PBMC culture with coronavirus spike peptide pools or control peptides (ViraFEST assay).

The sequences come from CD4+ T cells from blood, cultured in vitro, collected after SARS-CoV-2 vaccination. The source of this sequence is a human donor who had recovered from COVID-19. The chain joins TRBV2 to TRBJ1-5; 9 positions match TRBD1. The CDR3 DNA reads TGTGCCAGCAGCCTCACAGGGGGCGTAGGCCAGCCCCAGCATTTT. The encoded protein is CASSLTGGVGQPQHF.